The next 20 T cell receptor beta chains were all read from a single sample in a study of blood T cell repertoires in COVID-19. Method: immunoSEQ multiplex PCR; TCRdb's copy keeps in-frame clones and lacks some. There are about 89,000 clones in the sample; just under 80% occur only once, and approximately 6.3% lies in the top ten. The sequencing input was peripheral blood. The receptors stem from a man aged 70-80 years with COVID-19, enrolled during active disease.

The rearrangement links TRBV5-1 to TRBJ1-4; 7 bases are a match to TRBD1. Germline V gene sequence: CDR1 SGHRS, CDR2 YFSETQ. This CDR3 comprises 14 residues. The J segment lost 5 bases and the V segment lost 2 bases, leaving 3 bases of the junction unmatched. CDR3 nucleotides: TGCGCCAGCAGCTTTGAGACAGGGAATGAAAAACTGTTTTTT. Translated: CASSFETGNEKLFF.

V usage is TRBV13 and J usage is TRBJ2-2; D possibly corresponds to TRBD1 (5 bases). The germline V and J ends were trimmed by 0 bases and 7 bases, with 9 bases remaining between them. Germline V lookup: CDR1 PRHDT, CDR2 FYEKMQ (reference sequence). The CDR3 runs to 14 residues. The CDR3 protein is CASSLGTVIGELFF. The CDR3 DNA is TGTGCCAGCAGCTTAGGGACAGTCATCGGGGAGCTGTTTTTT.

This clone showed up just a few times. This chain's CDR3 is CASGKTGGAYQPQHF. The CDR3 DNA follows: TGTGCCAGCGGAAAGACAGGGGGCGCTTATCAGCCCCAGCATTTT. The rearrangement uses TRBV7-2 and TRBJ1-5, with 10 bases identical to TRBD1. This CDR3 is built from 15 residues. Germline lookup yields CDR1 SGHTA and CDR2 FQGNSA. Trimming took 8 bases from V and 5 from J; bases not matched to a gene: 9. The complete variable domain, with remaining parts taken from reference TRBV7-2 and TRBJ1-5, reads GAGVSQSPSNKVTEKGKDVELRCDPISGHTALYWYRQSLGQGLEFLIYFQGNSAPDKSGLPSDRFSAERTGGSVSTLTIQRTQQEDSAVYLCASGKTGGAYQPQHFGDGTRLSIL.

This clone appeared a few times. This chain connects TRBV5-6 to TRBJ1-5, with D unclear. In germline, CDR1 is SGHDT, CDR2 YYEEEE. The CDR3 is 14 amino acids. V was clipped by 4 bases and J by 2 bases, with 10 bases between them. As DNA, the CDR3 is TGTGCCAGCAGCCAAGGTGGGCGCAATCAGCCCCAGCATTTT. Translating gives CASSQGGRNQPQHF.

This chain links TRBV7-2 with TRBJ1-3; D uncertain. CDR1 and CDR2 from the germline V gene are SGHTA and FQGNSA. With 1 base removed from V and 2 bases from J, the gap between germline ends came to 6 bases. The CDR3 has 14 residues. The CDR3 nucleotides are TGTGCCAGCAGCTTAGTCGGAGCTGGAAACACCATATATTTT. Residues: CASSLVGAGNTIYF.

The V gene is TRBV6-4, the J gene TRBJ2-1; TRBD2 aligns across 7 bases. From germline, CDR1 is MRHNA and CDR2 SNTAGT. This CDR3 contains 16 residues. J gave up 4 bases and V 7 bases, and 13 bases lay outside the gene matches. The CDR3 protein is CASIPPREGHYNEQFF. Written as DNA, the CDR3 is TGTGCCAGCATCCCTCCCAGGGAGGGCCATTACAATGAGCAGTTCTTC.

The gene calls are TRBV28 and TRBJ2-3, with a tentative D call TRBD2 (5 bases). Germline V gives CDR1 MDHEN, CDR2 SYDVKM. Trimming removed 5 bases from V and 5 bases from J, with 8 bases in between. The CDR3 consists of 12 residues. CDR3 DNA: TGTGCCAGCAGTACCAGCGGAGATACGCAGTATTTT. Protein: CASSTSGDTQYF.

The CDR3 loop is CASTTGQGNTEAFF. In nucleotides, the CDR3 is TGTGCCAGTACCACGGGACAGGGCAACACTGAAGCTTTCTTT. The chain employs TRBV19 and TRBJ1-1, with 9 bases identical to TRBD1. The CDR3 sequence is 14 residues long. Trimming removed 7 bases from V and 2 bases from J; junction bases left unmatched: 5. Per germline, CDR1 LNHDA and CDR2 SQIVND (reference sequence).

V is TRBV18 and J is TRBJ1-1; D is possibly TRBD1 (6 bases). The V end was cut by 3 bases, the J end by 7 bases, with 15 bases between. Germline lookup yields CDR1 KGHSH and CDR2 LQKENI. This CDR3 is 14 amino acids long. CDR3 DNA: TGTGCCAGCTCACCTAATACAGGGAGGGGTGAAGCTTTCTTT. Translation gives CASSPNTGRGEAFF.

The V gene is TRBV19, the J gene TRBJ1-4; D is unresolved. The CDR3 extends over 14 amino acids. The ends were cut back, 5 bases at V and 8 bases at J, with 15 bases in the middle. Germline V gene sequence: CDR1 LNHDA, CDR2 SQIVND (reference sequence). CDR3 DNA: TGTGCCAGTAGTGCTCGCAGGAGGAAGGAAAAACTGTTTTTT. This translates into CASSARRRKEKLFF.

J is TRBJ1-2 and V is TRBV19, with D perhaps matching TRBD1 (5 bases). Trimming left V 7 bases short and J 5 bases short, with 17 bases between. This CDR3 region has 14 residues. CDR1 is LNHDA and CDR2 is SQIVND in the germline V gene (reference sequence). CDR3: CASKIGEGVYGYTF. In DNA, the CDR3 is TGTGCCAGTAAAATAGGGGAAGGTGTGTATGGCTACACCTTC.

The rearrangement links TRBV2 to TRBJ1-2; 7 bases fit TRBD1. The germline V gene has CDR1 SNHLY and CDR2 FYNNEI. This CDR3 region has 15 residues. The V and J ends lost 2 bases and 3 bases, in that order; junction bases with no gene match: 6. CDR3 region: CASSELGQVDYGYTF. The CDR3 DNA reads as TGTGCCAGCAGTGAACTTGGACAGGTTGACTATGGCTACACCTTC. The whole variable domain, remainder taken from reference TRBV2 and TRBJ1-2, is EPEVTQTPSHQVTQMGQEVILRCVPISNHLYFYWYRQILGQKVEFLVSFYNNEISEKSEIFDDQFSVERPDGSNFTLKIRSTKLEDSAMYFCASSELGQVDYGYTFGSGTRLTVV.

This chain joins TRBV5-1 and TRBJ2-3; 15 bases align to TRBD2. In germline, CDR1 is SGHRS, CDR2 YFSETQ. The CDR3 has 18 residues. V shed 5 bases, J shed 5 bases, and the junction held 12 bases outside the gene matches. The chain's CDR3 is CASSSIGLAGGLGDTQYF. Here the CDR3 DNA reads TGCGCCAGCAGTTCTATCGGACTAGCGGGGGGGCTAGGAGATACGCAGTATTTT.

The chain links TRBV11-2 to TRBJ2-5; D is perhaps TRBD2 (5 bases). V was shortened by 1 base and J by 2 bases, with 8 bases between the two germline ends. The CDR3 has 14 residues. The V gene's germline CDR1 is SGHAT and CDR2 FQNNGV. CDR3 DNA sequence: TGTGCCAGCAGCTTAGTCGGGGAGCAAGAGACCCAGTACTTC. Protein: CASSLVGEQETQYF.

This sequence joins TRBV4-3 and TRBJ1-1; 9 nucleotides line up with TRBD1. J gave up 6 bases and V 3 bases, and 2 bases lay outside the gene matches. The V gene's germline CDR1 is LGHNA and CDR2 YSLEER. The CDR3 contains 13 residues. The CDR3 DNA reads TGCGCCAGCAGCCAGGGACAGGGCGCTGAAGCTTTCTTT. This translates into CASSQGQGAEAFF.

As to this clone: This may be a read error, as it is one base from a much larger clone. The chain is built from TRBV5-1 and TRBJ2-7, with 12 bases identical to TRBD2. CDR1 is SGHRS and CDR2 is YFSETQ in the germline V gene. Trimming took 4 bases from V and 7 from J; bases not matched to a gene: 12. The CDR3 sequence is 16 residues long. The CDR3 region is CASSLGSASGRGEQYF. Written as DNA, the CDR3 is TGCGCCAGCAGCCTTGGATCGGCTAGCGGGAGGGGGGAGCAGTACTTC. Full variable domain (remainder filled in from reference TRBV5-1 and TRBJ2-7): KAGVTQTPRYLIKTRGQQVTLSCSPISGHRSVSWYQQTPGQGLQFLFEYFSETQRNKGNFPGRFSGRQFSNSRSEMNVSTLELGDSALYLCASSLGSASGRGEQYFGPGTRLTVT.

The chain has TRBV27 and TRBJ2-7, with D perhaps matching TRBD1 (6 bases). The CDR3 spans 13 residues. The V end was cut by 6 bases, the J end by 1 base, with 10 bases between. Germline-derived CDR1 and CDR2 are MNHEY and SMNVEV (reference sequence). The CDR3 is CASSPDRSYEQYF. The CDR3 nucleotides read TGTGCCAGCAGCCCCGACAGGTCCTACGAGCAGTACTTC.

This rearrangement joins TRBV10-1 to TRBJ1-2; tentatively, D is TRBD1 (5 bases). Germline V lookup: CDR1 WNHNN, CDR2 SYGVQD (reference sequence). V gave up 7 bases and J gave up 4 bases, with 16 bases separating them. CDR3 size: 14 residues. CDR3 coding DNA: TGCGCCAGCAAAAATACAGGCCTGGGCTATGGCTACACCTTC. Its protein product is CASKNTGLGYGYTF.

The rearrangement joins TRBV29-1 to TRBJ1-2; D remains ambiguous. Germline CDR1 SQVTM, CDR2 ANQGSEA. Trimming pared 7 bases from V and 4 bases from J, leaving 10 bases between. The CDR3 extends over 11 amino acids. The CDR3 nucleotides are TGCAGCGCCAAGACTTTCTATGGCTACACCTTC. This gives the protein CSAKTFYGYTF.

The rearrangement joins TRBV5-1 to TRBJ2-3; 7 bases map to TRBD1. The CDR3 is made up of 16 amino acids. From germline, CDR1 is SGHRS and CDR2 YFSETQ. V lost 0 bases, J lost 5 bases, and 9 bases stayed unmatched. The CDR3: CASSLGRQGGRDTQYF. In nucleotides, the CDR3 is TGCGCCAGCAGCTTGGGCCGACAGGGTGGAAGAGATACGCAGTATTTT.